The clone carrying this T cell receptor beta chain was recorded once. One end of the junction varies from germline; a read error may be responsible. The data stem from a study of Graves' ophthalmopathy and Graves' hyperthyroidism. RNA served as the template for amplifying TCR beta CDR3 regions. RT-PCR was first run with HTBI primers, then multiplex PCR in a second round. TCRdb analysed the multiplex PCR reads with MiXCR anew, one entry per CDR3 protein. The sample consists of around 1,200,000 distinct CDR3 sequences, roughly 35% of them appearing once. The sequence was collected from an adult man with Graves' hyperthyroidism. Material for sequencing was peripheral blood or thyroid tissue (not recorded which).

This chain's CDR3 is CASSSLRGEEAF. CDR3 nucleotide sequence: TGTGCCAGCAGCTCCCTCCGGGGGGAAGAAGCTTTC. This rearrangement joins TRBV7-2 to TRBJ2-6, with 7 bases identical to TRBD2. This CDR3 comprises 12 residues. Germline V CDR1 and CDR2: SGHTA, FQGNSA.